Following are 16 T cell receptor beta chains from one sample sequenced in a study of OX40 agonist ivuxolimab in advanced cancers. Sequencing was performed with immunoSEQ multiplex PCR; in TCRdb, only in-frame clones are kept and a portion is missing. The table lists 80,000 or so clones, over 80% of them singletons. The sequenced sample was CD4+ or CD8+ T cells sorted from blood, obtained in a trial of the OX40 agonist ivuxolimab. These receptors all stem from an adult with an advanced solid tumor such as melanoma, head and neck, liver or kidney cancer.

The chain employs TRBV27 and TRBJ1-2; D possibly corresponds to TRBD1 (6 bases). The germline V gene has CDR1 MNHEY and CDR2 SMNVEV (reference sequence). CDR3 size: 13 residues. Deletions cut 8 bases from V and 8 bases from J, with 18 bases between. CDR3 residues: CASGPYRVNGYTF. CDR3 coding DNA: TGTGCCAGCGGACCATACAGGGTCAACGGCTACACCTTC.

This sequence joins TRBV30 and TRBJ2-3; the D call may be TRBD1 or TRBD2 (5 bases each). There are 15 residues in the CDR3. Looked up from germline, CDR1 is GTSNPN and CDR2 is SVGIG (reference sequence). Deletions cut 2 bases from V and 2 bases from J, with 14 bases between. The CDR3 region has the DNA TGTGCCTGGAGTTTGGGTGGGGGAACCACAGATACGCAGTATTTT. It is translated as CAWSLGGGTTDTQYF.

This clone has a single count. The chain recombines TRBV7-3 with TRBJ2-5, with TRBD2 matching 13 bases. J lost 2 bases, V lost 3 bases, and 0 bases had no gene match. Germline assignment: CDR1 SGHTA and CDR2 FQGTGA. The CDR3 has 15 residues. CDR3 coding DNA: TGTGCCAGCAGCTTGGGACTAGCGGGGCAAGAGACCCAGTACTTC. Translated: CASSLGLAGQETQYF.

The chain combines TRBV7-2 with TRBJ1-3, with D unclear. The CDR3 runs to 12 residues. Germline V gene data show CDR1 as SGHTA and CDR2 as FQGNSA. V was cut by 5 bases and J by 5 bases, with 7 bases left in between. The CDR3 bases are TGTGCCAGCAGCCCTCAGCGAAACACCATATATTTT. Amino acid sequence: CASSPQRNTIYF.

The chain employs TRBV15 and TRBJ1-1; 7 bases fit TRBD1. Looked up from germline, CDR1 is LNHNV and CDR2 is YYDKDF (reference sequence). The CDR3 consists of 15 residues. The junction had 6 bases not matched to a gene; V was cut back by 2 bases and J by 3 bases. CDR3 loop: CATSRSRGPYTEAFF. DNA for the CDR3: TGTGCCACCAGCAGATCTAGGGGGCCCTACACTGAAGCTTTCTTT.

V gene TRBV30 combines with J gene TRBJ1-1; D is undetermined. Germline loops: CDR1 GTSNPN, CDR2 SVGIG (reference sequence). This CDR3 has 14 amino acids. Trimming removed 2 bases at V and 0 bases at J, with 10 bases between. CDR3 nucleotide sequence: TGTGCCTGGAGTCTGGGCAGTTTGAACACTGAAGCTTTCTTT. This sequence encodes CAWSLGSLNTEAFF.

The CDR3 region is CAINTGDSPLHF. The CDR3 DNA reads TGTGCCATCAACACAGGGGATTCACCCCTCCACTTT. This chain links TRBV10-3 with TRBJ1-6; 7 bases are shared with TRBD1. The junction had 2 bases not matched to a gene; V was cut back by 7 bases and J by 8 bases. This CDR3 is 12 amino acids long. CDR1 ENHRY and CDR2 SYGVKD come from the germline V gene.

The rearrangement links TRBV7-3 to TRBJ2-1, with TRBD2 matching 10 bases. V trimming: 5 bases; J trimming: 4 bases; junction bases outside the gene matches: 5. The CDR3 runs to 15 residues. CDR1 is SGHTA, CDR2 FQGTGA, per germline. The DNA of the CDR3 is TGTGCCAGCAGCCCCCAGCGGGGGGGGTACAATGAGCAGTTCTTC. Encoded protein: CASSPQRGGYNEQFF.

The rearrangement uses TRBV5-1 and TRBJ1-4; D may be TRBD1 (6 bases). In germline, CDR1 is SGHRS, CDR2 YFSETQ. Trimming left V 4 bases short and J 5 bases short, with 15 bases between. The CDR3 runs to 15 residues. For the CDR3, the DNA is TGCGCCAGCAGCCTTCCCCAGGGGACAAATGAAAAACTGTTTTTT. This codes for CASSLPQGTNEKLFF.

There are a few counts of this clone. This chain uses TRBV5-4 with TRBJ1-1; tentatively, D is TRBD1 (6 bases). Trimming pared 4 bases from V and 6 bases from J, leaving 13 bases between. Germline CDR1 is SGHNT and CDR2 is YYREEE (reference sequence). This CDR3 comprises 13 residues. The CDR3: CASSPQRGAEAFF. The CDR3 DNA is TGTGCCAGCAGCCCCCAAAGGGGGGCTGAAGCTTTCTTT.

The chain is built from TRBV5-1 and TRBJ1-2; 12 bases match TRBD1. Looked up from germline, CDR1 is SGHRS and CDR2 is YFSETQ. This CDR3 is 18 amino acids long. The ends lost 0 bases at V and 3 bases at J; junction bases unmatched: 9. CDR3 DNA: TGCGCCAGCAGCTTGGCTACGGGACAGGGGGCGATGGACTATGGCTACACCTTC. Translated, it gives CASSLATGQGAMDYGYTF.

This chain joins TRBV5-1 and TRBJ2-7; the D is unclear. The CDR3 extends over 13 amino acids. Germline V gene data show CDR1 as SGHRS and CDR2 as YFSETQ. With 0 bases removed from V and 1 base from J, the gap between germline ends came to 5 bases. CDR3: CASSLGSSYEQYF. CDR3 coding DNA: TGCGCCAGCAGCTTGGGAAGTTCCTACGAGCAGTACTTC.

The rearrangement uses TRBV28 and TRBJ2-1; TRBD2 agrees at 7 bases. Germline loops: CDR1 MDHEN, CDR2 SYDVKM. V shed 5 bases, J shed 4 bases, and the junction held 8 bases outside the gene matches. The CDR3 has 15 amino acids. The CDR3 loop is CASSPLSGRYNEQFF. The CDR3 DNA reads as TGTGCCAGCAGTCCCTTATCCGGGAGGTACAATGAGCAGTTCTTC.

The rearrangement links TRBV11-2 to TRBJ1-5; D remains unclear. The CDR3 covers 15 residues. V was trimmed by 0 bases and J by 2 bases, leaving 8 bases between them. Germline V gene lookup returns CDR1 SGHAT and CDR2 FQNNGV. The CDR3 coding sequence is TGTGCCAGCAGCTTAGAGTCGCAGGGCAATCAGCCCCAGCATTTT. Residues: CASSLESQGNQPQHF.

As regards this clone: Other DNA sequences in this sample translate to the same CDR3. DNA of the CDR3: TGTGCCAGCTCGGGGGAGACCCAGTACTTC. It is translated as CASSGETQYF. The rearrangement uses TRBV18 and TRBJ2-5; D is ambiguous. Trimming took off 6 bases at V and 5 bases at J, with 4 bases between the two ends. The CDR3 has 10 residues. Looked up from germline, CDR1 is KGHSH and CDR2 is LQKENI.

The chain uses TRBV9 and TRBJ1-6; 8 bases align to TRBD1. This CDR3 region has 18 residues. V was pared by 4 bases and J by 0 bases, with 9 bases of the junction left unmatched. Germline V gene sequence: CDR1 SGDLS, CDR2 YYNGEE. This chain's CDR3 is CASSKGQGGSSYNSPLHF. DNA for the CDR3: TGTGCCAGCAGCAAAGGACAGGGAGGAAGCTCCTATAATTCACCCCTCCACTTT. Combining the CDR3 with reference TRBV9 and TRBJ1-6 gives the whole variable domain DSGVTQTPKHLITATGQRVTLRCSPRSGDLSVYWYQQSLDQGLQFLIQYYNGEERAKGNILERFSAQQFPDLHSELNLSSLELGDSALYFCASSKGQGGSSYNSPLHFGNGTRLTVT.